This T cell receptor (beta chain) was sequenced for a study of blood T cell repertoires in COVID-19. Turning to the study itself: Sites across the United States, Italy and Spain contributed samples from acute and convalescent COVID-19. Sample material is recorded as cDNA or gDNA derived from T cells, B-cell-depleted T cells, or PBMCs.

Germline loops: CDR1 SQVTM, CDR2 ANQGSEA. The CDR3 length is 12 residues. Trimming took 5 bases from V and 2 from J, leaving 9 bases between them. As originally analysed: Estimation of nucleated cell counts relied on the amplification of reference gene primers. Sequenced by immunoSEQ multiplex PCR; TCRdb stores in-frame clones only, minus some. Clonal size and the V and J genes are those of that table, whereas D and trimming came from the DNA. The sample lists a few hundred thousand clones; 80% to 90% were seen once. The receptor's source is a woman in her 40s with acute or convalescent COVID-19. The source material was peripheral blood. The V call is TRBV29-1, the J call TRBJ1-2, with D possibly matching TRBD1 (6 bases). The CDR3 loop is CSVLRGNYGYTF. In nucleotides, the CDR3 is TGCAGCGTTCTCAGGGGAAACTATGGCTACACCTTC.